A single T cell receptor (beta chain) is shown here with its context. These data originate in a study of blood T cell repertoires in COVID-19. Background on the study: Donors in the United States, Italy and Spain gave samples during acute or convalescent COVID-19. The cDNA or gDNA used as material had been derived from T cells, B-cell-depleted T cells, or PBMCs.

Categorization into cohorts depended on clinical history that participants reported. Donors in Cohort 3 counted as recovered after two negative PCRs, clearance, or symptom resolution. Trimming left V 3 bases short and J 6 bases short, with 15 bases between. The CDR3 runs to 15 residues. The germline CDR1 and CDR2 sequences are MDHEN and SYDVKM. Method: immunoSEQ multiplex PCR; TCRdb's copy keeps in-frame clones and lacks some. The sample consists of just over 300,000 clones, approximately 90% of them appearing once. This chain connects TRBV28 to TRBJ1-5; D is perhaps TRBD1 (6 bases). The sequenced sample consisted of PBMCs or T cells enriched from blood (not recorded which). This sequence originates from a man aged 25-40 years who had recovered from COVID-19. The CDR3 DNA is TGTGCCAGCAGTTTGGCCGCGGCAGGGGCTCAGCCCCAGCATTTT. This gives the protein CASSLAAAGAQPQHF.